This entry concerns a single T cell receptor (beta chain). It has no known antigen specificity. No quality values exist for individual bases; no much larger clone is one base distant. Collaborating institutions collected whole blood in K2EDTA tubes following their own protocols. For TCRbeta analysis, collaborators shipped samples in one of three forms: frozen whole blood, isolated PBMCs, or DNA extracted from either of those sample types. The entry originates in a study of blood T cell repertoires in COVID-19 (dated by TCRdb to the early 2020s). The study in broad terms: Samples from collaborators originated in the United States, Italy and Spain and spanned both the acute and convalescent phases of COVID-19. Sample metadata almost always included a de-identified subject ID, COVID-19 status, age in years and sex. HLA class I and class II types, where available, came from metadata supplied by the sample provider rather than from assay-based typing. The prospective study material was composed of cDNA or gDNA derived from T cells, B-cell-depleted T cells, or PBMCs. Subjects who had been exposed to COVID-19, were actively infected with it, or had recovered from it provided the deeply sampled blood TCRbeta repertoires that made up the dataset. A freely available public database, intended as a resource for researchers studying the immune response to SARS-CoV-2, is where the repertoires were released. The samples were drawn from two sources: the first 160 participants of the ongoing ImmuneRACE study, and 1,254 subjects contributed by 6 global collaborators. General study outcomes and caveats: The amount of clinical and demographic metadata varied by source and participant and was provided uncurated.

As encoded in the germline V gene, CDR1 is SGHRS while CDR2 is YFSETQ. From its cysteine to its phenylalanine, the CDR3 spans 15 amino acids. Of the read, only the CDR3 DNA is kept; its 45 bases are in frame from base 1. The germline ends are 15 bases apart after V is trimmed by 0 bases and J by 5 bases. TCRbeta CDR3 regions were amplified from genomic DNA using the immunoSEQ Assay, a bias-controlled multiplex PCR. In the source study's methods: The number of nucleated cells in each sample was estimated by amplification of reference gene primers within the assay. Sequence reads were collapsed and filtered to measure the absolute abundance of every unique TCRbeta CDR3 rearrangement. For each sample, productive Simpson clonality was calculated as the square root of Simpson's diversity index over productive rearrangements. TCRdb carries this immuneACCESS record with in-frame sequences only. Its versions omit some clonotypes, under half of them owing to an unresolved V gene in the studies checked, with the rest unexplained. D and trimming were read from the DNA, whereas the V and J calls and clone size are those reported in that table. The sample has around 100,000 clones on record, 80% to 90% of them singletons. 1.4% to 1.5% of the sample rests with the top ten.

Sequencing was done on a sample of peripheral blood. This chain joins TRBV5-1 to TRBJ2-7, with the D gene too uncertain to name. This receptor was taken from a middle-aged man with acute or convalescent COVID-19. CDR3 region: CASSLASSVFDEQYF. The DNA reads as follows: TGCGCCAGCAGCTTGGCCTCATCAGTTTTTGACGAGCAGTACTTC. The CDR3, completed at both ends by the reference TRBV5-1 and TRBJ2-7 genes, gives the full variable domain KAGVTQTPRYLIKTRGQQVTLSCSPISGHRSVSWYQQTPGQGLQFLFEYFSETQRNKGNFPGRFSGRQFSNSRSEMNVSTLELGDSALYLCASSLASSVFDEQYFGPGTRLTVT.